The text below deals with one T cell receptor beta chain. Its specificity is unknown. The source of the sample is a study of blood T cells in healthy people across ages. Study-level points and caveats: Comparison with aged donors showed that long-lived donors had more naive CD4+ cells and higher diversity.

Donors gave around 10 milliliters of peripheral blood apiece. The CDR3 runs 17 residues. V shed 1 base, J shed 8 bases, and the junction held 10 bases outside the gene matches. In germline, CDR1 is LGHNA, CDR2 YSLEER. Using a J-beta primer mix together with a sample-barcoded 5' primer, a second PCR was run for roughly 7 to 12 cycles. All cDNA molecules were each tagged by a template-switch adaptor with 12 random nucleotides. Every individual sample yielded 2.5 million or more paired-end reads (each containing CDR3). TCRdb recomputed calls from the 5' RACE reads with MiXCR, one row per CDR3 protein. The sample lists over 950,000 distinct CDR3 sequences, roughly 51% occurring once.

V usage is TRBV4-3 and J usage is TRBJ2-1, with 11 bases that match TRBD1. The sample consisted of blood. The source of this sequence is a woman in her sixties or seventies in good health. As DNA, the CDR3 is TGCGCCAGCAGCCAAGGAAATCCGGGACAGGGGGAAGATGAGCAGTTCTTC. This encodes CASSQGNPGQGEDEQFF.